This T cell receptor (beta chain) was sequenced for a study of human T cells and chemical hapten exposure. Looking at the study overall: TCR yields per sample varied mostly from small pooled library volume differences. General study points: Sensitizing with DPC caused no change in TCRs above 1 in 1000 frequency.

As the library was built, unique molecular identifiers were attached to individual cDNA molecules. TCRdb recomputed calls from the 5' RACE reads with MiXCR, one row per CDR3 protein. The sample holds 130,000 or so distinct CDR3 sequences, around 4.1% seen once. Total RNA extraction was carried out from unfractionated whole blood. Regarding this clonotype: The antigen is undetermined.

This receptor was taken from a female donor in good health.

The CDR3 here is CASIPTLTSGGTDTQYF. The CDR3, as DNA: TGTGCCAGCATCCCAACTCTGACTAGCGGGGGCACAGATACGCAGTATTTT. The chain carries TRBV7-9 and TRBJ2-3; 11 nucleotides align to TRBD2. The CDR3 contains 17 residues. Germline loops: CDR1 SEHNR, CDR2 FQNEAQ (reference sequence). V was clipped by 7 bases and J by 1 base; unmatched bases: 10. Full variable domain (missing parts from reference TRBV7-9 and TRBJ2-3): DTGVSQNPRHKITKRGQNVTFRCDPISEHNRLYWYRQTLGQGPEFLTYFQNEAQLEKSRLLSDRFSAERPKGSFSTLEIQRTEQGDSAMYLCASIPTLTSGGTDTQYFGPGTRLTVL.